This T cell receptor beta chain was obtained from a study of cytomegalovirus exposure and HLA in healthy donors. The overall study: The 130 or so validation repertoires were reported in a later analysis to have been generated on the same platform as the 666 first-cohort repertoires. The study's findings and limits: Researchers catalogued 150 or so TCR beta chains as cytomegalovirus-associated.

The method was immunoSEQ multiplex PCR; TCRdb's version includes in-frame clones alone and lacks a portion of them. The sample shows 210,000 or so clones, around 88% of them seen only once. An approximately 130-subject validation cohort, separate from the roughly 670-subject first cohort, supplied the donors. Germline-derived CDR1 and CDR2 are MDHEN and SYDVKM. The V and J ends lost 3 bases and 4 bases respectively, with 9 bases between them. This CDR3 comprises 13 residues. Worth noting for this clone: Its target is not known. Distinct nucleotide sequences in the sample also encode this CDR3.

The sample consisted of PBMCs. The source of this sequence is a woman aged 18-29 years in good health and CMV-seronegative. J is TRBJ1-1 and V is TRBV28, with D tentatively TRBD1 (5 bases). CDR3 nucleotides: TGTGCCAGCAGTTTCAGGGTGGGCACTGAAGCTTTCTTT. Encoded protein: CASSFRVGTEAFF.